This T cell receptor beta chain was observed in a study of blood T cells in healthy people across ages. The use of a sample-barcoded 5' primer and a J-beta primer mix characterized a second PCR of roughly 6 to 12 cycles. MiXCR, run by TCRdb on the 5' RACE reads, gives a single entry per CDR3 protein. The sample holds about 720,000 distinct CDR3 sequences, roughly 25% seen once. Germline V gives CDR1 SEHNR, CDR2 FQNEAQ (reference sequence). The CDR3 spans 15 residues. The sample was also linked to a second study, of T cells of mothers and their children.

The chain carries TRBV7-9 and TRBJ2-5; the match to TRBD2 covers 13 bases. The J call is uncertain, as TRBJ2-1 better fits the DNA end. This receptor was obtained from a boy under 18 in good health. Sequenced material: blood. CDR3 nucleotide sequence: TGTGCCAGCACCGTACTAGCGGGAGGGGGCAATGAGCAGTTCTTC. As protein: CASTVLAGGGNEQFF.